These 8 T cell receptor beta chains came from one sample sequenced in a study of cytomegalovirus exposure and HLA in healthy donors. It was with 60 Vbeta and 13 Jbeta primers that the PCR ran. Data came from immunoSEQ multiplex PCR; TCRdb stores just in-frame clones and leaves some out. The sample lists some 140,000 clones; around 75% were seen once. Sequenced material: PBMCs. All receptors derive from a young man in good health and CMV-seronegative.

This CDR3 is CASSYQFGTDTQYF. Written as DNA, the CDR3 is TGTGCCAGCAGCTACCAGTTTGGCACAGATACGCAGTATTTT. The chain uses TRBV9 and TRBJ2-3; D ambiguous. The germline V gene has CDR1 SGDLS and CDR2 YYNGEE. CDR3 length equals 14 residues. V was trimmed by 4 bases and J by 1 base, leaving 10 bases between them.

The chain joins TRBV5-1 to TRBJ1-6; TRBD1 matches at 7 bases. CDR1 is SGHRS and CDR2 is YFSETQ in the germline V gene. This CDR3 has 15 amino acids. V dropped 1 base and J dropped 9; count of bases not matched to a gene: 7. Here the CDR3 reads CASSLSTGSASPLHF. The DNA for the CDR3 is TGCGCCAGCAGCTTGTCGACAGGGTCTGCTTCACCCCTCCACTTT.

This chain connects TRBV6-5 to TRBJ2-7, with D perhaps matching TRBD2 (5 bases). Germline V gives CDR1 MNHEY, CDR2 SVGAGI. With 7 bases removed from V and 4 bases from J, the gap between germline ends came to 17 bases. There are 14 residues in the CDR3. The CDR3 region is CASTLRLGGYEQYF. As DNA, the CDR3 is TGTGCCAGCACCCTACGGCTTGGCGGGTACGAGCAGTACTTC.

This clone showed up just once. V is TRBV27 and J is TRBJ2-7; a weak D match, TRBD1 (6 bases). Germline CDR1 MNHEY, CDR2 SMNVEV (reference sequence). The CDR3 has 14 residues. Deletions cut 4 bases from V and 0 bases from J, with 10 bases between. The CDR3 DNA reads as TGTGCCAGCAGTTCCGGACAGAGCTCCTACGAGCAGTACGTC. This translates into CASSSGQSSYEQYV.

The chain combines TRBV7-2 with TRBJ2-2; TRBD2 might be the D (6 bases). V lost 3 bases and J 6 bases, leaving 14 bases between the germline ends. Germline lookup yields CDR1 SGHTA and CDR2 FQGNSA. This CDR3 contains 15 residues. The CDR3 region is CASSFDRPGAGELFF. In DNA, the CDR3 is TGTGCCAGCAGCTTTGACAGACCGGGGGCCGGGGAGCTGTTTTTT.

CDR3 sequence reads: CASSLGQGALEAFF. The CDR3 DNA reads as TGTGCCAGCAGCTTAGGACAGGGAGCTCTTGAAGCTTTCTTT. V gene TRBV7-2 combines with J gene TRBJ1-1, with 7 bases that match TRBD1. Losses at the gene ends were 1 base for V and 7 bases for J; bases not matched to a gene: 6. The CDR3 totals 14 residues. Germline V gene data show CDR1 as SGHTA and CDR2 as FQGNSA.

This clone was seen only once. This chain joins TRBV28 and TRBJ1-1; the D is unclear. Germline V gene lookup returns CDR1 MDHEN and CDR2 SYDVKM. Trimming stripped 6 bases from V and 4 bases from J, with 21 bases between. The CDR3 runs to 16 residues. DNA for the CDR3: TGTGCCAGCAGCCCCCCCTGGGCCAGGACTCTCACTGAAGCTTTCTTT. Its translation: CASSPPWARTLTEAFF.

This chain uses TRBV4-3 with TRBJ2-2; D may be TRBD1 (6 bases). The CDR3 is 15 residues long. Trimming removed 0 bases at V and 5 bases at J, with 10 bases between. Per the germline V gene, CDR1 is LGHNA and CDR2 is YSLEER. CDR3 in amino acids: CASSQEGGRTGELFF. CDR3 in DNA: TGCGCCAGCAGCCAAGAAGGGGGAAGGACCGGGGAGCTGTTTTTT.